The 25 T cell receptor beta chains listed next were all sequenced from one sample in a study of CD8 T cells in ankylosing spondylitis. Each CDR3 protein gets one entry after TCRdb re-called the 5' RACE reads with MiXCR. This table holds about 240,000 distinct CDR3 sequences, around 7.8% found once. The sequenced sample consisted of blood, either unsorted or a sorted T cell fraction (not recorded which). The receptors here all came from a male donor with ankylosing spondylitis or in good health (not recorded which).

This clonotype was observed many times. J is TRBJ2-3 and V is TRBV29-1; 7 bases align to TRBD2. The CDR3 is 14 amino acids. CDR1 is SQVTM and CDR2 is ANQGSEA in the germline V gene. With 0 bases clipped from V and 3 bases from J, the junction kept 3 bases outside the gene matches. CDR3 residues: CSVEELGGTDTQYF. In DNA, the CDR3 is TGCAGCGTTGAAGAACTGGGGGGGACAGATACGCAGTATTTT.

This clonotype was recorded at least ten times. The rearrangement links TRBV5-1 to TRBJ1-1; 7 nucleotides align to TRBD1. J lost 0 bases, V lost 1 base, and 3 bases had no gene match. The germline CDR1 and CDR2 sequences are SGHRS and YFSETQ. This CDR3 has 15 residues. The CDR3 region is CASSLRGQMNTEAFF. DNA for the CDR3: TGCGCCAGCAGCTTGAGGGGACAGATGAACACTGAAGCTTTCTTT.

In its sample, this clonotype was seen a few times. V and J are TRBV20-1 and TRBJ2-7; 10 positions match TRBD2. From germline, CDR1 is DFQATT and CDR2 SNEGSKA (reference sequence). The CDR3 is made up of 13 amino acids. Trimming took 3 bases from V and 6 from J; bases not matched to a gene: 5. The CDR3 region has the DNA TGCAGTGCTAGGCTAGCGGGGGCCTGCGAGCAGTACTTC. Amino acid sequence: CSARLAGACEQYF.

The rearrangement links TRBV24-1 to TRBJ2-5; 8 bases align to TRBD1. Germline V gene data show CDR1 as KGHDR and CDR2 as SFDVKD. The length of the CDR3 is 15 residues. V lost 3 bases to trimming and J lost 1 base; unmatched junction nucleotides: 3. The CDR3: CATSDNDRGQETQYF. The CDR3 DNA is TGTGCCACCAGTGATAACGACAGGGGCCAAGAGACCCAGTACTTC.

This clonotype was counted many times. The gene calls are TRBV11-2 and TRBJ2-1; D ambiguous. The CDR3 has 14 amino acids. Germline V gene sequence: CDR1 SGHAT, CDR2 FQNNGV. Trimming shortened V by 5 bases and J by 6 bases, and 14 bases separated the two germline ends. CDR3 sequence reads: CASSPFNGPNEQFF. CDR3 nucleotide sequence: TGTGCCAGCAGCCCCTTTAACGGACCCAATGAGCAGTTCTTC.

In its sample, this clonotype was seen many times. The V and J genes are TRBV10-3 and TRBJ1-1; the match to TRBD1 covers 8 bases. V shed 0 bases and J 5 bases; nucleotides not matched to a gene: 8. The CDR3 sequence is 16 residues long. Germline assignment: CDR1 ENHRY and CDR2 SYGVKD. In DNA, the CDR3 is TGTGCCATCAGTGAGTCAGGGCAGGGGGCCCGGACTGAAGCTTTCTTT. This encodes CAISESGQGARTEAFF.

This clonotype was seen more than once but under ten times. The chain couples TRBV20-1 to TRBJ2-5; D may be TRBD1 (5 bases). This CDR3 comprises 14 residues. Deletions cut 0 bases from V and 2 bases from J, with 10 bases between. CDR1 and CDR2 (germline): DFQATT, SNEGSKA (reference sequence). In DNA, the CDR3 is TGCAGTGCTAGAGAGGGGCCAGGTCAAGAGACCCAGTACTTC. Its protein product is CSAREGPGQETQYF.

This clonotype was counted many times. This sequence joins TRBV6-2 or TRBV6-3 and TRBJ2-1; TRBD2 matches 9 bases. The CDR3 is made up of 15 amino acids. V lost 7 bases to trimming and J lost 6 bases; unmatched junction nucleotides: 10. Germline V gives CDR1 MNHEY, CDR2 SVGEGT. This CDR3 reads CASNRLAVKVNEQFF. DNA of the CDR3: TGTGCCAGCAACCGACTAGCGGTTAAGGTCAATGAGCAGTTCTTC.

This clonotype has only a few counts. The chain links TRBV14 to TRBJ2-1; 12 bases are shared with TRBD2. Losses at the gene ends were 1 base for V and 10 bases for J; bases not matched to a gene: 5. This CDR3 has 15 residues. Germline CDR1 SGHDN, CDR2 FVKESK. Here the CDR3 reads CASSQGLAGVEEQFF. CDR3 nucleotides: TGTGCCAGCAGCCAAGGACTAGCGGGAGTTGAAGAGCAGTTCTTC.

This clonotype was recorded many times. V usage is TRBV11-1 and J usage is TRBJ1-1; the D is unclear. The CDR3 is 14 amino acids. V was clipped by 3 bases and J by 3 bases, with 11 bases between them. The germline V gene has CDR1 SGHAT and CDR2 FQDESV (reference sequence). This CDR3 reads CASSFPITDTEAFF. CDR3 bases: TGTGCCAGCAGCTTTCCCATCACGGACACTGAAGCTTTCTTT.

This clonotype was counted at least ten times. The chain has TRBV5-1 and TRBJ1-3; 9 positions agree with TRBD1. The CDR3 covers 16 residues. J lost 4 bases, V lost 2 bases, and 7 bases had no gene match. Germline V CDR1 and CDR2: SGHRS, YFSETQ. This CDR3 reads CASSFTTGGSGNTIYF. CDR3 nucleotide sequence: TGCGCCAGCAGCTTTACTACAGGGGGCTCCGGAAACACCATATATTTT.

This clonotype was seen a handful of times. The V gene is TRBV24-1, the J gene TRBJ2-1, with D tentatively TRBD2 (6 bases). V dropped 4 bases and J dropped 7 bases, with 10 bases sitting between them. Germline CDR1 reads KGHDR; CDR2 reads SFDVKD. The CDR3 loop spans 13 amino acids. CDR3: CATSDAGFNEQFF. CDR3 in DNA: TGTGCCACCAGTGACGCGGGGTTTAATGAGCAGTTCTTC.

Of note for this clonotype: At one boundary the junction diverges from the germline segment, which might be a read error. The chain joins TRBV7-2 to TRBJ2-1; the D gene is possibly TRBD2 (5 bases). Germline V lookup: CDR1 SGHTA, CDR2 FQGNSA. CDR3 length equals 12 residues. CDR3 residues: CASSLGDNEPFF. The CDR3 DNA follows: TGTGCCAGCAGCTTGGGAGACAATGAGCCGTTCTTC.

This clonotype was seen many times. This chain connects TRBV7-2 to TRBJ1-1, with unresolved D. The CDR3 has 16 amino acids. Germline assignment: CDR1 SGHTA and CDR2 FQGNSA. V dropped 5 bases and J dropped 1 base, with 17 bases sitting between them. The CDR3 DNA reads TGTGCCAGCAGCCGTTTGATAGGGAGTAGGAACACTGAAGCTTTCTTT. Translating it yields CASSRLIGSRNTEAFF.

Of note for this clonotype: A much more abundant neighbour one base away suggests this may be a read error. The V call is TRBV12-3 or TRBV12-4, the J call TRBJ2-1; TRBD1 might be the D (6 bases). The CDR3 is 15 amino acids. The ends were cut back, 3 bases at V and 11 bases at J, with 20 bases in the middle. The CDR3 loop reads CASSFPRTERNKQFF. CDR3 bases: TGTGCCAGCAGTTTTCCAAGGACAGAGAGGAATAAGCAGTTCTTC.

This clonotype was detected many times. V gene TRBV12-3 or TRBV12-4 combines with J gene TRBJ2-1; 8 bases agree with TRBD2. CDR3 length equals 14 residues. V gave up 10 bases and J gave up 7 bases; unmatched junction bases: 12. The CDR3 nucleotides are TGTGCCACCGGGACTAGTCCCCAGAAAAATGAGCAGTTCTTC. Translated, it gives CATGTSPQKNEQFF.

This clonotype was seen a few times. CDR3 coding DNA: TGTGCCAGCGGGGATGGGGCGAGGGACACTGAAGCTTTCTTT. This codes for CASGDGARDTEAFF. The genes are TRBV6-2 or TRBV6-3 and TRBJ1-1, with TRBD1 as a possible D gene (5 bases). The CDR3 has 14 residues. V dropped 8 bases and J dropped 3 bases, with 16 bases sitting between them. Germline assignment: CDR1 MNHEY and CDR2 SVGEGT.

Ten or more counts support this clonotype. V usage is TRBV3-1 and J usage is TRBJ1-5; possible D gene TRBD1, 5 bases. Germline V gene sequence: CDR1 LGHDT, CDR2 YNNKEL (reference sequence). CDR3 length equals 14 residues. Trimming took 1 base from V and 4 from J, leaving 8 bases between them. The CDR3 protein is CASSQAYRNQPQHF. CDR3 sequence (DNA): TGTGCCAGCAGCCAAGCCTACAGGAATCAGCCCCAGCATTTT. Based on the CDR3 plus reference TRBV3-1 and TRBJ1-5, the full variable domain is DTAVSQTPKYLVTQMGNDKSIKCEQNLGHDTMYWYKQDSKKFLKIMFSYNNKELIINETVPNRFSPKSPDKAHLNLHINSLELGDSAVYFCASSQAYRNQPQHFGDGTRLSIL.

The rearrangement joins TRBV29-1 to TRBJ2-2, with 7 nucleotides matching TRBD2. CDR1 is SQVTM and CDR2 is ANQGSEA in the germline V gene. This CDR3 is built from 20 residues. Losses at the gene ends were 0 bases for V and 7 bases for J; bases not matched to a gene: 23. The CDR3 DNA follows: TGCAGCGTTGAAGATCCGGGTTCGGCTAGCGGCCAGCTTTCCGGCGGGGAGCTGTTTTTT. Its translation: CSVEDPGSASGQLSGGELFF.

This clonotype was counted many times. This chain links TRBV20-1 with TRBJ1-1; TRBD1 aligns across 9 bases. The CDR3 runs to 15 residues. CDR1 and CDR2 from the germline V gene are DFQATT and SNEGSKA (reference sequence). Trimming cost V 8 bases and J 3 bases; bases outside gene matches: 13. The CDR3 DNA reads as TGCAGTCTCACGGGGGACAGGGCTGCCGACACTGAAGCTTTCTTT. Protein product: CSLTGDRAADTEAFF.

This clonotype was observed at least ten times. The chain joins TRBV4-2 to TRBJ1-4, with TRBD1 matching over 10 bases. The CDR3 runs 18 residues. With V trimmed by 0 bases and J by 8 bases, 12 bases remained unmatched. Germline CDR1 is LGHNA and CDR2 is YNFKEQ. The CDR3 reads CASSQDRKGQGLREKLFF. CDR3 nucleotide sequence: TGTGCCAGCAGCCAAGATCGAAAGGGACAGGGGTTAAGGGAAAAACTGTTTTTT.

This clonotype was recorded many times. V is TRBV5-1 and J is TRBJ2-7, with TRBD1 as a possible D gene (6 bases). Per germline, CDR1 SGHRS and CDR2 YFSETQ. This CDR3 is 14 amino acids long. Trimming removed 2 bases at V and 3 bases at J, with 12 bases between. The DNA for the CDR3 is TGCGCCAGCAGCTTAACAGGGTACCGCTACGAGCAGTACTTC. It codes for CASSLTGYRYEQYF.

This clonotype was counted at least ten times. The chain employs TRBV5-1 and TRBJ2-7; D uncertain. The germline gives CDR1 SGHRS, CDR2 YFSETQ. This CDR3 is built from 12 residues. V was pared by 2 bases and J by 7 bases, with 10 bases between. The CDR3 bases are TGCGCCAGCAGCTTAGGCAGTTTGGAGCAGTACTTC. This sequence encodes CASSLGSLEQYF.

This clonotype was detected ten times or more. The CDR3 spells CAIGDRSNQPQHF. The DNA of the CDR3 is TGTGCCATCGGGGACAGGAGCAATCAGCCCCAGCATTTT. V and J are TRBV10-3 and TRBJ1-5; 8 nucleotides align to TRBD1. CDR3 size: 13 residues. With 8 bases clipped from V and 1 base from J, the junction kept 1 base outside the gene matches. CDR1 and CDR2 (germline): ENHRY, SYGVKD.

In its sample, this clonotype was seen many times. CDR3 amino acids: CSARGGLAGPDTQYF. CDR3 DNA: TGCAGTGCTAGAGGGGGACTAGCAGGGCCAGATACGCAGTATTTT. This chain uses TRBV20-1 with TRBJ2-3, with 9 bases lining up with TRBD2. The CDR3 has 15 amino acids. V dropped 1 base and J dropped 4; count of bases not matched to a gene: 6. In germline, CDR1 is DFQATT, CDR2 SNEGSKA (reference sequence).